The 17 T cell receptor beta chains below were found in one sample sequenced in a study of shared clonotypes between healthy human individuals. The repertoire was sequenced with immunoSEQ multiplex PCR; TCRdb's copy has only in-frame clones and lacks some. The repertoire consists of about 520,000 clones, with about 84% occurring once and the leading ten covering roughly 13%. What was sequenced was PBMCs. The receptor set was obtained from a woman in her 40s in good health. Some clones in this sample may be carry-over from other donors' samples.

The J gene is TRBJ1-3, the V gene TRBV4-3, with D possibly TRBD1 on 6 matching bases. This CDR3 has 16 residues. V was shortened by 0 bases and J by 7 bases, with 16 bases between the two germline ends. CDR1 and CDR2 (germline): LGHNA, YSLEER. The CDR3 DNA reads as TGCGCCAGCAGCCAAGATCTCTCAAGGCAGGGGAACACCATATATTTT. Its protein product is CASSQDLSRQGNTIYF.

The chain combines TRBV29-1 with TRBJ2-1; 9 bases line up with TRBD1. The CDR3 has 14 amino acids. Trimming took 7 bases from V and 8 from J; bases not matched to a gene: 12. Per the germline V gene, CDR1 is SQVTM and CDR2 is ANQGSEA. The CDR3 region is CSAPGQGGFHEQFF. The CDR3, as DNA: TGCAGCGCCCCGGGACAGGGAGGATTTCATGAGCAGTTCTTC.

The chain is built from TRBV2 and TRBJ1-5; maybe TRBD1 (5 bases). Per the germline V gene, CDR1 is SNHLY and CDR2 is FYNNEI. The CDR3 extends over 15 amino acids. Deletions cut 6 bases from V and 0 bases from J, with 12 bases between. CDR3 in amino acids: CASSSRGNSNQPQHF. DNA of the CDR3: TGTGCCAGCAGCTCTAGGGGAAATAGCAATCAGCCCCAGCATTTT.

Written as DNA, the CDR3 is TGTGCCAGTAGTTCGCAGGCGAACACCGGGGAGCTGTTTTTT. Translation: CASSSQANTGELFF. This chain connects TRBV19 to TRBJ2-2; D gene uncertain. The CDR3 spans 14 residues. Trimming cost V 5 bases and J 0 bases, with 7 bases left between them. Looked up from germline, CDR1 is LNHDA and CDR2 is SQIVND (reference sequence). The full variable domain, rest sourced from reference TRBV19 and TRBJ2-2, is DGGITQSPKYLFRKEGQNVTLSCEQNLNHDAMYWYRQDPGQGLRLIYYSQIVNDFQKGDIAEGYSVSREKKESFPLTVTSAQKNPTAFYLCASSSQANTGELFFGEGSRLTVL.

The gene calls are TRBV29-1 and TRBJ2-3, with D perhaps matching TRBD1 (6 bases). V was clipped by 6 bases and J by 0 bases, with 13 bases between them. CDR1 and CDR2 (germline): SQVTM, ANQGSEA. The length of the CDR3 is 14 residues. The CDR3: CSVVPDSSTDTQYF. Here the CDR3 DNA reads TGCAGCGTCGTACCGGACAGTAGCACAGATACGCAGTATTTT.

This clone was counted a single time. The rearrangement joins TRBV2 to TRBJ2-1, with D possibly called TRBD1 or TRBD2 (7 bases each). This CDR3 is built from 15 residues. V lost 6 bases, J lost 7 bases, and 19 bases lay in between. CDR1 is SNHLY and CDR2 is FYNNEI in the germline V gene. In DNA, the CDR3 is TGTGCCAGCAGCACTGACAGGGCGGGGGTGAATGAGCAGTTCTTC. It is translated as CASSTDRAGVNEQFF. Complete variable domain (other parts from reference TRBV2 and TRBJ2-1): EPEVTQTPSHQVTQMGQEVILRCVPISNHLYFYWYRQILGQKVEFLVSFYNNEISEKSEIFDDQFSVERPDGSNFTLKIRSTKLEDSAMYFCASSTDRAGVNEQFFGPGTRLTVL.

This chain joins TRBV9 and TRBJ2-3, with D possibly matching TRBD2 (8 bases). In germline, CDR1 is SGDLS, CDR2 YYNGEE. This CDR3 comprises 16 residues. V gave up 3 bases and J gave up 1 base, with 15 bases separating them. DNA of the CDR3: TGTGCCAGCAGCGCGGGAGGGGGGACAGGCACAGATACGCAGTATTTT. Protein sequence: CASSAGGGTGTDTQYF.

V is TRBV6-6 and J is TRBJ2-7; no definite D call. V lost 2 bases and J lost 3, with 8 bases in between. The CDR3 covers 13 residues. The germline V gene encodes CDR1 MNHNY and CDR2 SVGAGI (reference sequence). The CDR3: CASSYGQIYEQYF. In DNA form, the CDR3 reads TGTGCCAGCAGTTACGGGCAGATCTACGAGCAGTACTTC.

A word on this clone: A far more abundant clone sits one base away, making this likely a read error. The CDR3 ends on some other residue instead of the conserved phenylalanine or tryptophan, so this is likely a read error. The rearrangement uses TRBV7-2 and TRBJ2-7; weak D call: TRBD2 (6 bases). The germline CDR1 and CDR2 sequences are SGHTA and FQGNSA. This CDR3 has 15 residues. V lost 2 bases and J lost 2, with 13 bases in between. The CDR3 spells CASSLNSGVAYEQYL. The CDR3 DNA sequence: TGTGCCAGCAGCTTAAATAGCGGCGTTGCCTACGAGCAGTACTTA.

V and J are TRBV30 and TRBJ1-4; 10 bases map to TRBD1. This CDR3 spans 14 amino acids. The ends lost 8 bases at V and 2 bases at J; junction bases unmatched: 5. The V gene's germline CDR1 is GTSNPN and CDR2 SVGIG (reference sequence). The DNA for the CDR3 is TGTGCCACCGGGACAGGGGTGACTAATGAAAAACTGTTTTTT. Protein: CATGTGVTNEKLFF. The variable domain in full, with the rest retrieved from reference TRBV30 and TRBJ1-4, is SQTIHQWPATLVQPVGSPLSLECTVEGTSNPNLYWYRQAAGRGLQLLFYSVGIGQISSEVPQNLSASRPQDRQFILSSKKLLLSDSGFYLCATGTGVTNEKLFFGSGTQLSVL.

Concerning this clone itself: One junction end does not reproduce the germline sequence, and a read error may be involved. The chain carries TRBV30 and TRBJ1-5, with a weak D call TRBD1 (5 bases). From germline, CDR1 is GTSNPN and CDR2 SVGIG (reference sequence). The CDR3 is 15 residues long. CDR3 bases: TGTGCCTGGAGCGCACTTTTGGGACCCAATCAGCCACAGCATTTT. This codes for CAWSALLGPNQPQHF.

This clone came up a few times. A far larger clone differs by one base, so this is likely a read error. The J gene is TRBJ1-1, the V gene TRBV28; D perhaps matches TRBD1 (6 bases). The CDR3 loop spans 17 amino acids. Between the trimmed V and J ends, which lost 3 bases and 1 base, there was a span of 18 bases. The germline CDR1 and CDR2 sequences are MDHEN and SYDVKM. Here the CDR3 reads CASSFWGFRGKNTEAFF. The CDR3 DNA follows: TGTGCCAGCAGTTTTTGGGGCTTCAGGGGAAAGAACACTGAAGCTTTCTTT.

The rearrangement joins TRBV2 to TRBJ2-1; D may be TRBD2 (6 bases). Germline V gene lookup returns CDR1 SNHLY and CDR2 FYNNEI. Trimming removed 1 base at V and 4 bases at J, with 11 bases between. The CDR3 totals 15 residues. CDR3 loop: CASSEGRENYNEQFF. DNA for the CDR3: TGTGCCAGCAGTGAAGGGAGGGAGAATTACAATGAGCAGTTCTTC.

A note on this clone: A far larger clone is just one base off, so this is likely a read error. The chain employs TRBV25-1 and TRBJ1-4; TRBD1 might be the D (6 bases). V lost 4 bases, J lost 0 bases, and 12 bases lay in between. The length of the CDR3 is 16 residues. Germline CDR1 MGHDK, CDR2 SYGVNS. The CDR3: CASSAIWDTTNEKLFF. DNA for the CDR3: TGTGCCAGCAGTGCTATATGGGACACAACTAATGAAAAACTGTTTTTT.

In regard to this clone: This sequence is one base from a far larger clone and is likely a read error. The sample holds other DNA sequences that translate to the same CDR3. The J gene is TRBJ1-5, the V gene TRBV6-1; D remains ambiguous. The CDR3 has 12 amino acids. Germline assignment: CDR1 MNHNS and CDR2 SASEGT. Between the trimmed V and J ends, which lost 3 bases and 4 bases, there was a span of 4 bases. DNA for the CDR3: TGTGCCAGCAGTGAGGGGAATCAGCCCCAGCATTTT. Its protein is CASSEGNQPQHF.

This clone appeared a single time. V is TRBV28 and J is TRBJ2-2; no reliable D call. The CDR3 is made up of 15 amino acids. V dropped 5 bases and J dropped 2 bases, with 12 bases sitting between them. CDR1 is MDHEN and CDR2 is SYDVKM in the germline V gene. CDR3 nucleotides: TGTGCCAGCAGTCCCTCGAACTCAAACACCGGGGAGCTGTTTTTT. It translates to CASSPSNSNTGELFF. The variable domain in full, with the rest retrieved from reference TRBV28 and TRBJ2-2, is DVKVTQSSRYLVKRTGEKVFLECVQDMDHENMFWYRQDPGLGLRLIYFSYDVKMKEKGDIPEGYSVSREKKERFSLILESASTNQTSMYLCASSPSNSNTGELFFGEGSRLTVL.

The V call is TRBV21-1, the J call TRBJ2-7; TRBD1, as called in the table, went unchecked against the DNA. TRBV21-1 is annotated as a pseudogene. The CDR3 is 15 amino acids. The CDR3 reads CASSARGTHYYEQYF. Written as DNA, the CDR3 is TGTGCCAGCAGCGCCAGGGGTACCCACTACTACGAGCAGTACTTC.